This TCR beta chain was documented in a study of T cell changes during pregnancy in multiple sclerosis. Trimming stripped 6 bases from V and 4 bases from J, with 9 bases between. The CDR3 runs 12 residues. Germline loops: CDR1 MNHNY, CDR2 SVGAGI (reference sequence). The table came from immunoSEQ multiplex PCR; TCRdb's copy has only in-frame clones and leaves some out. The sample contains roughly 50,000 clones, approximately 92% of which appear only once. This clone was observed a single time. V usage is TRBV6-6 and J usage is TRBJ1-2; D perhaps matches TRBD1 (6 bases). This sequence originates from a female donor with multiple sclerosis, enrolled in a pregnancy study. Sequencing was performed on CD4+ T cells from peripheral blood mononuclear cells, taken in the third trimester of pregnancy. CDR3 coding DNA: TGTGCCAGCAGCCTAGGGGGCTATGGCTACACCTTC. This encodes CASSLGGYGYTF.